The rows below give T cell receptor beta chains drawn from one sample of a study of shared clonotypes between healthy human individuals. Method: immunoSEQ multiplex PCR; TCRdb's copy keeps in-frame clones and lacks some. Of 660,000 or so clones in the sample, about 95% are singletons; the top ten hold approximately 0.1%. The sample taken for sequencing was naive CD8+ T cells sorted from blood. These receptors all come from a woman aged 25-40 years in good health. Each CDR3 is given with its conserved first and last residue. A D gene is named only where the DNA matches it firmly. A clone size is listed for some rows: how often the clone was seen (once, few, many), or a class if it is expanded.

>.|TRBJ1-1|few|TRBV2
CASSPTGSTEAFF
TGTGCCAGCAGTCCAACCGGATCCACTGAAGCTTTCTTT
>.|TRBJ2-1|.|TRBV4-2
CASNEQFF
TGTGCCAGCAATGAGCAGTTCTTC
>TRBD1|TRBJ2-2|.|TRBV29-1
CSVRQGNTGELFF
TGCAGCGTTAGACAGGGTAACACCGGGGAGCTGTTTTTT
>.|TRBJ1-2|.|TRBV27
CASSGDGYGYTF
TGTGCCAGCAGTGGGGACGGCTATGGCTACACCTTC
>TRBD2|TRBJ2-1|.|TRBV11-2
CASSQAEGLAGLVNEQFF
TGTGCCAGCAGCCAGGCGGAGGGCTTGGCGGGACTAGTGAATGAGCAGTTCTTC
>TRBD1|TRBJ2-1|.|TRBV13
CASSSPGTGNSNEQFF
TGTGCCAGCAGTTCCCCGGGGACAGGGAATTCAAATGAGCAGTTCTTC
>.|TRBJ1-5|.|TRBV6-1
CASSEPGGYNQPQHF
TGTGCCAGCAGTGAACCGGGAGGTTATAATCAGCCCCAGCATTTT
>.|TRBJ1-3|.|TRBV28
CASSTDPNQNTIYF
TGTGCCAGCAGTACAGACCCGAATCAGAACACCATATATTTT
>.|TRBJ2-7|.|TRBV30
CAWSFGVSYEQYF
TGTGCCTGGAGCTTCGGGGTTTCCTACGAGCAGTACTTC
>.|TRBJ1-2|.|TRBV9
CASSVERDSYGYTF
TGTGCCAGCAGCGTAGAGAGGGATTCCTATGGCTACACCTTC
>TRBD2|TRBJ2-2|.|TRBV10-3
CAISGEFAGVNTGELFF
TGTGCCATCAGTGGGGAATTCGCGGGAGTTAACACCGGGGAGCTGTTTTTT
>TRBD2|TRBJ2-7|.|TRBV6-1
CASSDPRLAGGPHEQYF
TGTGCCAGCAGTGACCCGAGACTAGCGGGAGGGCCCCACGAGCAGTACTTC
>.|TRBJ2-7|once|TRBV28
CASSGTYAYEQYF
TGTGCCAGCAGTGGGACTTACGCCTACGAGCAGTACTTC
>.|TRBJ2-1|.|TRBV28
CASNDRSYNEQFF
TGTGCCAGCAACGACCGCTCCTACAATGAGCAGTTCTTC
>.|TRBJ2-7|.|TRBV28
CASQRVSEQYF
TGTGCCAGCCAGCGGGTTTCCGAGCAGTACTTC
>.|TRBJ2-7|few|TRBV11-2
CASSLVLGIEQYF
TGTGCCAGCAGCTTAGTTCTGGGTATCGAGCAGTACTTC
>TRBD1|TRBJ1-2|.|TRBV13
CASSLALSKWGQGSIANYGYTF
TGTGCCAGCAGCTTAGCGTTATCAAAGTGGGGACAGGGTTCTATAGCTAACTATGGCTACACCTTC
>.|TRBJ1-6|.|TRBV27
CASRGPGADSPLHF
TGTGCCAGCAGGGGCCCGGGGGCCGATTCACCCCTCCACTTT
>.|TRBJ2-7|once|TRBV2
CASLGLTDSYEQYF
TGTGCCAGCCTGGGATTGACAGACTCCTACGAGCAGTACTTC
>.|TRBJ1-4|.|TRBV7-9
CASSRRQANEKLFF
TGTGCCAGCAGCCGCCGACAGGCTAATGAAAAACTGTTTTTT
>TRBD1|TRBJ2-3|.|TRBV27
CASSKGAGGGVDTQYF
TGTGCCAGCAGCAAGGGGGCAGGGGGCGGAGTGGATACGCAGTATTTT
>.|TRBJ2-3|.|TRBV7-6
CASSLYRGPSGSQDTQYF
TGTGCCAGCAGCTTATACAGGGGGCCTAGCGGGAGTCAAGATACGCAGTATTTT
>.|TRBJ2-7|.|TRBV5-8
CASSLAGNEQYF
TGTGCCAGCAGCTTGGCAGGGAACGAGCAGTACTTC
>TRBD2|TRBJ2-7|.|TRBV6-5
CASSAGTSGMQYF
TGTGCCAGCAGTGCCGGGACTAGCGGGATGCAGTACTTC
>.|TRBJ1-4|once|TRBV7-9
CASSHGVYEKLFF
TGTGCCAGCAGCCACGGGGTTTATGAAAAACTGTTTTTT
>TRBD1|TRBJ2-2|.|TRBV4-2
CASGHPGDRGPGELFF
TGTGCCAGCGGCCACCCCGGCGACAGGGGTCCCGGGGAGCTGTTTTTT
>TRBD2|TRBJ2-3|.|TRBV18
CASSPIGQREGPSGTDTQYF
TGTGCCAGCTCACCAATTGGACAGCGGGAGGGCCCGAGTGGTACAGATACGCAGTATTTT
>.|TRBJ1-1|.|TRBV19
CASSLGQPPPEAFF
TGTGCCAGTAGCCTTGGACAGCCGCCCCCTGAAGCTTTCTTT
>.|TRBJ1-6|.|TRBV2
CASSSSRPSSYNSPLHF
TGTGCCAGCAGTTCCTCCCGTCCGAGCTCCTATAATTCACCCCTCCACTTT
>.|TRBJ1-4|.|TRBV11-2
CASSFNIEQATNEKLFF
TGTGCCAGCAGCTTCAACATAGAACAGGCAACTAATGAAAAACTGTTTTTT
>.|TRBJ1-1|.|TRBV29-1
CSVEIGVGPEAFF
TGCAGCGTTGAAATCGGGGTGGGCCCTGAAGCTTTCTTT
>.|TRBJ1-1|.|TRBV27
CASMGGLTEAFF
TGTGCCAGCATGGGGGGATTGACTGAAGCTTTCTTT
>.|TRBJ1-2|once|TRBV5-1
CASSLEQSYGYTF
TGCGCCAGCAGCTTGGAACAGTCCTATGGCTACACCTTC
>.|TRBJ1-5|.|TRBV28
CASSSGTHYQPQHF
TGTGCCAGCAGTTCCGGGACACACTATCAGCCCCAGCATTTT
>.|TRBJ1-5|.|TRBV2
CASSERGGGGNQPQHF
TGTGCCAGCAGTGAGCGGGGGGGCGGCGGCAATCAGCCCCAGCATTTT
>TRBD2|TRBJ2-7|.|TRBV4-2
CASSQDRTLSGISYEQYF
TGTGCCAGCAGCCAAGATAGGACCCTTAGCGGGATCTCCTACGAGCAGTACTTC
>.|TRBJ2-4|.|TRBV27
CASSKPNKNIQYF
TGTGCCAGCAGTAAACCCAACAAAAACATTCAGTACTTC
>.|TRBJ2-3|.|TRBV28
CASSPTREADTQYF
TGTGCCAGCAGTCCCACGAGAGAGGCAGATACGCAGTATTTT
>.|TRBJ2-7|.|TRBV27
CASTPLRQIGYEQYF
TGTGCCAGCACCCCTTTGAGGCAAATTGGTTACGAGCAGTACTTC
>.|TRBJ2-2|.|TRBV28
CASQLAGELFF
TGTGCCAGCCAACTCGCCGGGGAGCTGTTTTTT
>TRBD2|TRBJ2-1|.|TRBV6-1
CASSESPGGGSSYNEQFF
TGTGCCAGCAGTGAAAGTCCCGGGGGAGGGAGCTCCTACAATGAGCAGTTCTTC
>.|TRBJ2-1|once|TRBV4-2
CASSQDGADNEQFF
TGTGCCAGCAGCCAAGACGGCGCGGACAATGAGCAGTTCTTC
>.|TRBJ2-1|.|TRBV5-6
CASSHPTNLDEQFF
TGTGCCAGCAGCCACCCGACTAATCTGGATGAGCAGTTCTTC
>TRBD1|TRBJ1-2|.|TRBV13
CASSIGQGNYGYTF
TGTGCCAGCAGCATTGGACAGGGCAACTATGGCTACACCTTC
>.|TRBJ2-1|.|TRBV7-9
CASSSRAKIDNEQFF
TGTGCCAGCAGCTCCCGGGCCAAAATCGACAATGAGCAGTTCTTC
>TRBD1|TRBJ2-5|.|TRBV5-6
CASSNLGQGPQETQYF
TGTGCCAGCAGCAATCTCGGACAGGGGCCTCAAGAGACCCAGTACTTC
>TRBD1|TRBJ1-4|.|TRBV10-1
CASSEDRGYEKLFF
TGCGCCAGCAGTGAGGACAGGGGGTATGAAAAACTGTTTTTT
>.|TRBJ2-5|.|TRBV7-9
CASSPPLDLVLETQYF
TGTGCCAGCAGCCCCCCCCTGGACCTCGTACTTGAGACCCAGTACTTC
>.|TRBJ2-7|.|TRBV2
CASSENYSPTYEQYF
TGTGCCAGCAGTGAGAATTACAGCCCTACCTACGAGCAGTACTTC
>.|TRBJ2-7|.|TRBV13
CASSLSHEQYF
TGTGCCAGCAGCTTGAGTCACGAGCAGTACTTC
>.|TRBJ2-7|.|TRBV27
CASSSTGYSYEQYF
TGTGCCAGCAGTTCAACAGGGTACTCGTACGAGCAGTACTTC
>.|TRBJ1-1|.|TRBV10-1
CASSDPLGSEAFF
TGCGCCAGCAGTGACCCCCTTGGGAGTGAAGCTTTCTTT
>.|TRBJ1-3|.|TRBV6-6
CASSPLTVSGNTIYF
TGTGCCAGCAGCCCCTTGACGGTCTCTGGAAACACCATATATTTT
>.|TRBJ2-2|.|TRBV4-1
CASSQGGAAPNTGELFF
TGCGCCAGCAGCCAAGGGGGCGCTGCTCCGAACACCGGGGAGCTGTTTTTT
>.|TRBJ2-3|.|TRBV5-1
CASSFRRGFLSSTDTQYF
TGCGCCAGCAGCTTTCGCAGGGGCTTTCTGTCTAGCACAGATACGCAGTATTTT
>TRBD2|TRBJ2-4|.|TRBV4-1
CASSQEGLAGSPKNIQYF
TGCGCCAGCAGCCAAGAGGGGTTAGCGGGATCGCCCAAAAACATTCAGTACTTC
>.|TRBJ1-1|few|TRBV4-2
CASSQDPDTTEAFF
TGTGCCAGCAGCCAAGATCCGGATACCACTGAAGCTTTCTTT